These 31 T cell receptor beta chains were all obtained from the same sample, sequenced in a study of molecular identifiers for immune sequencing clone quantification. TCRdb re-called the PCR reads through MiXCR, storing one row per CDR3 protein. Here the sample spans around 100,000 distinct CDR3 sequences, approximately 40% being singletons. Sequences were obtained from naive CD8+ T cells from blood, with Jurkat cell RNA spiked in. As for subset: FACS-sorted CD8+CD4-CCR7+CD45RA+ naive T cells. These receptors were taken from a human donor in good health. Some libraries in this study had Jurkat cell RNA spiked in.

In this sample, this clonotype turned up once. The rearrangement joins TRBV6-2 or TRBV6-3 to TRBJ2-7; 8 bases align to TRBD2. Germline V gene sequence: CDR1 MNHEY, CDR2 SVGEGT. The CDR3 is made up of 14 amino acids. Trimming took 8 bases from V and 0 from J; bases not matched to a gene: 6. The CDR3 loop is CASEGSGSSYEQYF. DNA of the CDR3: TGTGCCAGCGAGGGGAGCGGGAGCTCCTACGAGCAGTACTTC.

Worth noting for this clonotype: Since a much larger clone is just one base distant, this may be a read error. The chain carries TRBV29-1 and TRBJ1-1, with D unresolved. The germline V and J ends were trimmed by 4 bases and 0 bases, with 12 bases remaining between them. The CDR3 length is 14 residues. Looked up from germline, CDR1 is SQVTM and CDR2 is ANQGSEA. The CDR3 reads CSVGPGGMNTEAFF. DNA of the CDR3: TGCAGCGTTGGGCCGGGTGGAATGAACACTGAAGCTTTCTTT.

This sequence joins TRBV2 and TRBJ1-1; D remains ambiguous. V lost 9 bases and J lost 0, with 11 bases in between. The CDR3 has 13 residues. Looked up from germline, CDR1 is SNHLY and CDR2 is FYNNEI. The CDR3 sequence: CARSLGLNTEAFF. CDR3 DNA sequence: TGTGCCAGGAGTCTCGGGCTGAACACTGAAGCTTTCTTT.

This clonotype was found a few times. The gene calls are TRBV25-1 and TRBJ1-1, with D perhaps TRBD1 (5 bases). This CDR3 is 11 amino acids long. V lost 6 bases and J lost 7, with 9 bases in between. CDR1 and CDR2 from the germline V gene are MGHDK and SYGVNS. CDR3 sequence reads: CASRGRGEAFF. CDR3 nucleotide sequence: TGTGCCAGCAGAGGAAGGGGTGAAGCTTTCTTT.

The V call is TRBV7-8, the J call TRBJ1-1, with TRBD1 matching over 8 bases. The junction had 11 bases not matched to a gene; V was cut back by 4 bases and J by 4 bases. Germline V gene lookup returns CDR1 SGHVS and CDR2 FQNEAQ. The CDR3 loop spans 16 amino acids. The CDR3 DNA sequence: TGTGCCAGCAGCTCCCCGAAGGGACAGGCGTCCACTGAAGCTTTCTTT. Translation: CASSSPKGQASTEAFF.

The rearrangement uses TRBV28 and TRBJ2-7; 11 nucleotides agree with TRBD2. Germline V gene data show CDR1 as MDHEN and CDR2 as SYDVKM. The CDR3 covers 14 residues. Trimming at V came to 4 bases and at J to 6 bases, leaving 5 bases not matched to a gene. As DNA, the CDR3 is TGTGCCAGCAGTTCGGGACTAGCGGAACTCGAGCAGTACTTC. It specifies CASSSGLAELEQYF.

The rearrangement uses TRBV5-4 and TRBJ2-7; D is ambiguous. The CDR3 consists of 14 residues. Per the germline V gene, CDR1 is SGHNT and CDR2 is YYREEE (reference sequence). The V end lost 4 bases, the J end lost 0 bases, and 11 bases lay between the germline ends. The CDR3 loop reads CASSERGFSYEQYF. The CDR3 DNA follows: TGTGCCAGCAGCGAGCGCGGTTTCTCCTACGAGCAGTACTTC.

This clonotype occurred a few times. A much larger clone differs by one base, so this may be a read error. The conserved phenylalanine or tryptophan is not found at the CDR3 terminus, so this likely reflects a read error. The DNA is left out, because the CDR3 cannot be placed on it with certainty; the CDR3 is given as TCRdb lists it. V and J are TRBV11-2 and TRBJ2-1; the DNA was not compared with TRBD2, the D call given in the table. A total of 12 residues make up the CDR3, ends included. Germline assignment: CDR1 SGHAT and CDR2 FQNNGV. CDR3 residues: CASSSSGTRAVI.

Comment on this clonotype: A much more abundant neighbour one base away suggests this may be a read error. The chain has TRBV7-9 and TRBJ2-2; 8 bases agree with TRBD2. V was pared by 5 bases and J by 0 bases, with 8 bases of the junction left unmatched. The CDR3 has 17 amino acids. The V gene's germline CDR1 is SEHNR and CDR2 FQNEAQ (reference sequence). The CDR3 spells CASSEPRGGANTGELFF. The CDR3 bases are TGTGCCAGCAGCGAACCCCGGGGGGGGGCGAACACCGGGGAGCTGTTTTTT.

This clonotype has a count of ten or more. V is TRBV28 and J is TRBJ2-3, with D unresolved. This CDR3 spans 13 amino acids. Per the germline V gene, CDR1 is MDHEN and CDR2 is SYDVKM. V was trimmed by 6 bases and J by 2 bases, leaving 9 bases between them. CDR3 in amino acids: CASRLLNTDTQYF. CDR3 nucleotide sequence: TGTGCCAGCAGACTCCTGAACACAGATACGCAGTATTTT.

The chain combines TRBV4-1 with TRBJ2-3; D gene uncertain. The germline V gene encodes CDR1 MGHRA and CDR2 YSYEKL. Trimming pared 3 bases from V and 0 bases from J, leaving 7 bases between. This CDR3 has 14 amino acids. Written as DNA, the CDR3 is TGCGCCAGCAGCCAGACCTTGAGCACAGATACGCAGTATTTT. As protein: CASSQTLSTDTQYF.

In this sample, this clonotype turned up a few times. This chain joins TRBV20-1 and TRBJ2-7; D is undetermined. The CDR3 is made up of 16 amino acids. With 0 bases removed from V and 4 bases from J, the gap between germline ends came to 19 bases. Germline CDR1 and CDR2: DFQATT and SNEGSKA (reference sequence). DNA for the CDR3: TGCAGTGCTAGAGATGTTGCAGCCCTTCAGTGGTACGAGCAGTACTTC. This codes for CSARDVAALQWYEQYF.

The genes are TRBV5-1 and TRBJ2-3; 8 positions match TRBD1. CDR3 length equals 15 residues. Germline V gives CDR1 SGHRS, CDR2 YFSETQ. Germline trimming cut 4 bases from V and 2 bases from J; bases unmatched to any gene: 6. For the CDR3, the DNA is TGCGCCAGCAGCCAGACAGGGGCATCCACAGATACGCAGTATTTT. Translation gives CASSQTGASTDTQYF.

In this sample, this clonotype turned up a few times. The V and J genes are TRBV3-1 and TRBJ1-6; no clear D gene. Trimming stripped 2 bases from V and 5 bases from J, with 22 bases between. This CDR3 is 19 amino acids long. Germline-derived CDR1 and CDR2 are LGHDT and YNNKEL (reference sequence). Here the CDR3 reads CASSQLPGRAVTNNSPLHF. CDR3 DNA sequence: TGTGCCAGCAGCCAACTACCAGGTCGTGCGGTGACTAATAATTCACCCCTCCACTTT.

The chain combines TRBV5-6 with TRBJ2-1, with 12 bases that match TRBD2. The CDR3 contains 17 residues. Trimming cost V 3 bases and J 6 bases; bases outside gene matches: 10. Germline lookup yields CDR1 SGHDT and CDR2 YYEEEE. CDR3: CASSSLAGGRWGNEQFF. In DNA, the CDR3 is TGTGCCAGCAGCTCTCTAGCGGGAGGGCGGTGGGGCAATGAGCAGTTCTTC.

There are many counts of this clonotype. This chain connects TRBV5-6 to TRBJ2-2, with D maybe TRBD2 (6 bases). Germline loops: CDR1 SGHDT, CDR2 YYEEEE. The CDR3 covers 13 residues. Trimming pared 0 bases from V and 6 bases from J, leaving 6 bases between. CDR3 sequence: CASSLGGAGELFF. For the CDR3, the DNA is TGTGCCAGCAGCTTGGGCGGGGCCGGGGAGCTGTTTTTT.

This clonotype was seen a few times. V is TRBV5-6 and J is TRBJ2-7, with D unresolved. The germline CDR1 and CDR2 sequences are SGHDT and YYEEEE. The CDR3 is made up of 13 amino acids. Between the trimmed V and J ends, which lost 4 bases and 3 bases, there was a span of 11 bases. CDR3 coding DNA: TGTGCCAGCAGCCCGTGGACCCACTACGAGCAGTACTTC. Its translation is CASSPWTHYEQYF.

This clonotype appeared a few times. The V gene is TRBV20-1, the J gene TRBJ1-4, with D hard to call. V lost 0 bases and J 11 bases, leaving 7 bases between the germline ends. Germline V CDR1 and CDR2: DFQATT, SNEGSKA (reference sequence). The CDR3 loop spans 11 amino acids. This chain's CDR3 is CSARDVRKLFF. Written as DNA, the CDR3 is TGCAGTGCTAGAGATGTGAGGAAACTGTTTTTT.

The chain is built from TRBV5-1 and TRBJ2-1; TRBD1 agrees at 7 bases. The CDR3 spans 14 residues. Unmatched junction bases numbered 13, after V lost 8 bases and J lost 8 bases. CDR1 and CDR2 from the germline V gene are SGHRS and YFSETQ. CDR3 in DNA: TGCGCCAGTACAGGGGACAGCCTTGAGGATGAGCAGTTCTTC. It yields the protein CASTGDSLEDEQFF.

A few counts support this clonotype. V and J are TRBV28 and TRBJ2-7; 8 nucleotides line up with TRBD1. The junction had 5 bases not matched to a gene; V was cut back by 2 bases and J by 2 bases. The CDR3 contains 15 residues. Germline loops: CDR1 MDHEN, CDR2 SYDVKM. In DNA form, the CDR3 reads TGTGCCAGCAGTTTAGGGCCGGGACAGGCCTACGAGCAGTACTTC. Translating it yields CASSLGPGQAYEQYF.

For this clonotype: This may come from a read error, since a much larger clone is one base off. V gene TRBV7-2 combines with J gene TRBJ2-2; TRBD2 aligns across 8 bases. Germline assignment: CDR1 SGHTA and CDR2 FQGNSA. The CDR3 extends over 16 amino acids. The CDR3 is CASSLVGTRDTGELYF. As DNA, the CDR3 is TGTGCCAGCAGCTTAGTCGGGACTAGGGACACCGGGGAGCTGTATTTT.

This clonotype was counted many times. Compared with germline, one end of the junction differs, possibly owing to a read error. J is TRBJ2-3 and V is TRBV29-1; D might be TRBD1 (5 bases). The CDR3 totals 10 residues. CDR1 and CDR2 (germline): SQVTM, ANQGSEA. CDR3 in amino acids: CSVGREVLSF. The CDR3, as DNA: TGCAGCGTTGGCAGGGAAGTCCTTTCCTTT.

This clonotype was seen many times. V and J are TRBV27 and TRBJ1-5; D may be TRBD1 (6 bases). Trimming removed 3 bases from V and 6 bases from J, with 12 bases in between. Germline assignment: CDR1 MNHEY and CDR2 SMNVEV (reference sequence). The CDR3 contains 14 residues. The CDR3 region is CASSLITGSQPQHF. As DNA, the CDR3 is TGTGCCAGCAGTTTGATTACAGGGAGTCAGCCCCAGCATTTT.

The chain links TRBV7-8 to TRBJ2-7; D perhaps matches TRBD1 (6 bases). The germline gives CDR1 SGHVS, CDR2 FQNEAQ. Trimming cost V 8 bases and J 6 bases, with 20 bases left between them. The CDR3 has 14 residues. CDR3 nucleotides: TGTGCCAGCTGCACAGGGTTCCACTTCCTCGAGCAGTACTTC. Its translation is CASCTGFHFLEQYF.

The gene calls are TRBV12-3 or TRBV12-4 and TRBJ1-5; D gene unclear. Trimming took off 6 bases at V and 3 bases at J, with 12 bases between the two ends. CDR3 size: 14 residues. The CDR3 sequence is CASSPSSFNQPQHF. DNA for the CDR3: TGTGCCAGCAGCCCCTCAAGTTTCAATCAGCCCCAGCATTTT.

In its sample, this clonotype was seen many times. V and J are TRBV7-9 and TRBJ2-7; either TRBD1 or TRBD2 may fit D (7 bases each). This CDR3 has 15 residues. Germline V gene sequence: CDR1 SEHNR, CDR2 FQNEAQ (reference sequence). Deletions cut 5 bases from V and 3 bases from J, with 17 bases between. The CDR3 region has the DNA TGTGCCAGCAGCCCCGAAGCGGGACAGATCTACGAGCAGTACTTC. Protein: CASSPEAGQIYEQYF. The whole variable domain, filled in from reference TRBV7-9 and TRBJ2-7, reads DTGVSQNPRHKITKRGQNVTFRCDPISEHNRLYWYRQTLGQGPEFLTYFQNEAQLEKSRLLSDRFSAERPKGSFSTLEIQRTEQGDSAMYLCASSPEAGQIYEQYFGPGTRLTVT.

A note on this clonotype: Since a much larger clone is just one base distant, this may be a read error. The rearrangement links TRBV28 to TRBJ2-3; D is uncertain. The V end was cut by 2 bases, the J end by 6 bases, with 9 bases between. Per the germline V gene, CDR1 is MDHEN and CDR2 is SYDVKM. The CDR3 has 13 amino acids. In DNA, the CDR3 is TGTGCCAGCAGTTTACCAAGTCGGGATACGCAGTATTTT. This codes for CASSLPSRDTQYF.

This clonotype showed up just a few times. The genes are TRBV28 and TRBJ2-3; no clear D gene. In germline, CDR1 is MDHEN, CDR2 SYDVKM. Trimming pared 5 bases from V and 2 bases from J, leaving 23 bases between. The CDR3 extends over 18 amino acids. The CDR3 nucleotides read TGTGCCAGCAGTCAACCCCCCCCGAGTTTGGGATACACAGATACGCAGTATTTT. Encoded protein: CASSQPPPSLGYTDTQYF.

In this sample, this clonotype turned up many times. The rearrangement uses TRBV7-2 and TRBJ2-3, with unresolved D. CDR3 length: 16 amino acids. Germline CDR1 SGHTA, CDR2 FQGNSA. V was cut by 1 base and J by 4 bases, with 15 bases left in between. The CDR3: CASSLEAFSWADTQYF. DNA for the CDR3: TGTGCCAGCAGCTTAGAGGCATTTAGTTGGGCAGATACGCAGTATTTT.

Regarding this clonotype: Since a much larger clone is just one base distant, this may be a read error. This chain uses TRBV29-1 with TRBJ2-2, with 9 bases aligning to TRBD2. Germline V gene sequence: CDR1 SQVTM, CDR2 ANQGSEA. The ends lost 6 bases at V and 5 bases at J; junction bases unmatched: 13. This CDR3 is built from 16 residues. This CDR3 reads CSVAGISGSRTGELFF. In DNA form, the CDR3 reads TGCAGCGTGGCCGGGATTAGCGGGAGTCGAACCGGGGAGCTGTTTTTT.

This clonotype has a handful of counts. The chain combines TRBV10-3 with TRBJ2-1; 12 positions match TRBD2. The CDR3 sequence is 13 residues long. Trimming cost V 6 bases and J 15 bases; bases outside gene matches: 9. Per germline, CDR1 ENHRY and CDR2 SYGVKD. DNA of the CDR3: TGTGCCATCAGGGGCCTAGCGGGAGGGCCTCCGTTCTTC. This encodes CAIRGLAGGPPFF.